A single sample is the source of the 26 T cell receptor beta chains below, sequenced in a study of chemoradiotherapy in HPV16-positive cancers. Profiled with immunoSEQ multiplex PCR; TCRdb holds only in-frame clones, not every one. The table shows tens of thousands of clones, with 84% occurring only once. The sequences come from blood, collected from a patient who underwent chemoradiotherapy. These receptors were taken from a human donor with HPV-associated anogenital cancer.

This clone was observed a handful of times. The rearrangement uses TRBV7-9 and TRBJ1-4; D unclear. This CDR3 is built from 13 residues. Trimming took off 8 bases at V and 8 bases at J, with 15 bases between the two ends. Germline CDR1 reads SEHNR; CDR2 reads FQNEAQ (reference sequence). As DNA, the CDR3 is TGTGCCAGCTCAACTGATGGGGAGGAAAAACTGTTTTTT. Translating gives CASSTDGEEKLFF.

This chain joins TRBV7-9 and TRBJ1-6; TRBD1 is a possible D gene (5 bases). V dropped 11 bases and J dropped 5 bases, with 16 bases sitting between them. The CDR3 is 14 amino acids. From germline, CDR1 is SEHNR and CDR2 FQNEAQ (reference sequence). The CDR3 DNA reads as TGTGCCTCCGGGGCCGGCAATAATAATTCACCCCTCCACTTT. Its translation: CASGAGNNNSPLHF. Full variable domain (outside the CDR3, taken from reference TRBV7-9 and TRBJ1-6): DTGVSQNPRHKITKRGQNVTFRCDPISEHNRLYWYRQTLGQGPEFLTYFQNEAQLEKSRLLSDRFSAERPKGSFSTLEIQRTEQGDSAMYLCASGAGNNNSPLHFGNGTRLTVT.

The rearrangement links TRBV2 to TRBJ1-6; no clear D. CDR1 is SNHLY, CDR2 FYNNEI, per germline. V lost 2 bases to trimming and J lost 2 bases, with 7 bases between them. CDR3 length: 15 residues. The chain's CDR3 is CASSESQPYNSPLHF. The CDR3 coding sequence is TGTGCCAGCAGTGAAAGTCAGCCCTATAATTCACCCCTCCACTTT.

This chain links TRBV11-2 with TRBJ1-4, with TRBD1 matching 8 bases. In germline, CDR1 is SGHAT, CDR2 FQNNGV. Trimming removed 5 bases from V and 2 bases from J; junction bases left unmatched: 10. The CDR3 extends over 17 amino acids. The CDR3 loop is CASSPQQGGVTNEKLFF. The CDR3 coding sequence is TGTGCCAGCAGCCCTCAACAGGGGGGAGTGACTAATGAAAAACTGTTTTTT.

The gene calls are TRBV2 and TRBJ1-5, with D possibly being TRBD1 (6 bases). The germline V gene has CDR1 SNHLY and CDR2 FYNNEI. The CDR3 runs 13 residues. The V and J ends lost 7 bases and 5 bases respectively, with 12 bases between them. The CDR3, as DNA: TGTGCCAGCACCCGGGGGCGAGATCAGCCCCAGCATTTT. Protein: CASTRGRDQPQHF.

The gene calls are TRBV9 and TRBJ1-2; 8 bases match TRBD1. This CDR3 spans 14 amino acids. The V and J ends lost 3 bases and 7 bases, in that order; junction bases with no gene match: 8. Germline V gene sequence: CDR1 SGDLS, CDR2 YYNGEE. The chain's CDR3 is CASSAGTGYGGYTF. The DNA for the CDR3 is TGTGCCAGCAGCGCGGGGACAGGCTATGGTGGCTACACCTTC.

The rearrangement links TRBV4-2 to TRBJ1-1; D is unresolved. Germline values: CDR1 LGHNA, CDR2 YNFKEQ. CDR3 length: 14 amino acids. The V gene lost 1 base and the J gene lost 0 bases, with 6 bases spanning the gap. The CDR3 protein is CASSQGTMNTEAFF. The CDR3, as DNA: TGTGCCAGCAGCCAAGGGACCATGAACACTGAAGCTTTCTTT.

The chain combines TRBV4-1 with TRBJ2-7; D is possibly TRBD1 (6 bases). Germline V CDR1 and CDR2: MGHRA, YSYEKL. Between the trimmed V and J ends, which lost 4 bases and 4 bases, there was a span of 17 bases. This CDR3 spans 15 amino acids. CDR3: CASSLETGSAYEQYF. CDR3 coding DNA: TGCGCCAGCAGCCTTGAAACAGGGAGTGCTTACGAGCAGTACTTC.

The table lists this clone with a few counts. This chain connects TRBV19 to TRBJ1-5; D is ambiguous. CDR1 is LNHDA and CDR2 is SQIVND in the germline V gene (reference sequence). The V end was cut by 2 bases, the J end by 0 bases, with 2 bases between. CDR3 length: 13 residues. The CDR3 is CASSISSNQPQHF. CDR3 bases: TGTGCCAGTAGTATAAGTAGCAATCAGCCCCAGCATTTT.

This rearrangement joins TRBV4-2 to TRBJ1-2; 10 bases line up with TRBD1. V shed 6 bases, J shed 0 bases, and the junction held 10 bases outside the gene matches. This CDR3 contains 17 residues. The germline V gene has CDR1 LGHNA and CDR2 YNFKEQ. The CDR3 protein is CASSRDRGLNANYGYTF. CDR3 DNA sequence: TGTGCCAGCAGTCGAGACAGGGGGCTAAACGCTAACTATGGCTACACCTTC.

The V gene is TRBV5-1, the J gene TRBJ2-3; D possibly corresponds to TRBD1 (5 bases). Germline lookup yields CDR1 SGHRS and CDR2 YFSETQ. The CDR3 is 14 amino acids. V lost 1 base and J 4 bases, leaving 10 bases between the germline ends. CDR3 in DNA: TGCGCCAGCAGCTTGTTCAGGGAAGCAGATACGCAGTATTTT. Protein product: CASSLFREADTQYF.

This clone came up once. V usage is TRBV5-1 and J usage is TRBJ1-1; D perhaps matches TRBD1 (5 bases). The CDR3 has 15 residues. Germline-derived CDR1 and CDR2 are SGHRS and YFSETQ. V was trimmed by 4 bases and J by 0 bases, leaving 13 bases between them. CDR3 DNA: TGCGCCAGCAGCGGGAGTGGGGGAATGAACACTGAAGCTTTCTTT. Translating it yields CASSGSGGMNTEAFF.

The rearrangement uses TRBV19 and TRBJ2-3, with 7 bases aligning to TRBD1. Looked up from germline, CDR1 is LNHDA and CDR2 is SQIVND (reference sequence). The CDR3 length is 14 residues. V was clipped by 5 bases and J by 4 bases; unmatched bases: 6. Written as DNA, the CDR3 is TGTGCCAGTAGTTCCAATAGGGGGCCAGATACGCAGTATTTT. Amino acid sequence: CASSSNRGPDTQYF.

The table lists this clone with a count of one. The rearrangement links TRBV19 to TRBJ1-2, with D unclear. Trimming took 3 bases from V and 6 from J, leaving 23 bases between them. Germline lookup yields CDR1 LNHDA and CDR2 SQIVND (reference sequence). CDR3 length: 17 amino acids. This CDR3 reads CASSIKPLALLRDGYTF. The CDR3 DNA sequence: TGTGCCAGTAGTATTAAGCCATTGGCCCTTCTCCGGGATGGCTACACCTTC.

Here the CDR3 DNA reads TGTGCCAGCAGCTTGGGACTAGCCCCCTCTAGCACAGATACGCAGTATTTT. Protein product: CASSLGLAPSSTDTQYF. This rearrangement joins TRBV11-2 to TRBJ2-3, with 9 positions matching TRBD2. Germline CDR1 reads SGHAT; CDR2 reads FQNNGV. Trimming at V came to 3 bases and at J to 0 bases, leaving 7 bases not matched to a gene. The CDR3 is 17 amino acids.

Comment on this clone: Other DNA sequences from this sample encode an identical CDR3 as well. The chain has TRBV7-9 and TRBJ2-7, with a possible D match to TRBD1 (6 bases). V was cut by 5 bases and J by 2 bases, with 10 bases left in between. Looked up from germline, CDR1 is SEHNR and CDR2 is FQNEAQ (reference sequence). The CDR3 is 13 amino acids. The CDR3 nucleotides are TGTGCCAGCAGCCTCGGGACAACCTACGAGCAGTACGTC. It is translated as CASSLGTTYEQYV.

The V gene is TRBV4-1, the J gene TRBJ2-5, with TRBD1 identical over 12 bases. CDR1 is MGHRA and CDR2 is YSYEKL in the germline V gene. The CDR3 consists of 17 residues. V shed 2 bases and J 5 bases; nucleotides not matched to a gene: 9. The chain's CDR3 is CASSQRGQGAFVETQYF. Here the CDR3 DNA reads TGCGCCAGCAGCCAACGGGGACAGGGGGCTTTTGTGGAGACCCAGTACTTC.

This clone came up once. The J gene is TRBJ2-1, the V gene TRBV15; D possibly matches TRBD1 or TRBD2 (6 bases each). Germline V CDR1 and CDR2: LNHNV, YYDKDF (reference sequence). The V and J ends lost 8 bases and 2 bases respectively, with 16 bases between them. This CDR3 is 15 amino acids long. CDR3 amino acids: CATSGGGLTYNEQFF. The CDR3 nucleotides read TGTGCCACCTCCGGGGGCGGGCTCACCTACAATGAGCAGTTCTTC.

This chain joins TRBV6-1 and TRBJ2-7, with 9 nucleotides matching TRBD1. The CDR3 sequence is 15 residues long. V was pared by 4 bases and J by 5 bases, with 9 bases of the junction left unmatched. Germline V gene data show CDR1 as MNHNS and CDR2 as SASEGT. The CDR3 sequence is CASSGRGTGIHEQYF. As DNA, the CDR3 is TGTGCCAGCAGTGGGAGGGGGACAGGGATCCACGAGCAGTACTTC.

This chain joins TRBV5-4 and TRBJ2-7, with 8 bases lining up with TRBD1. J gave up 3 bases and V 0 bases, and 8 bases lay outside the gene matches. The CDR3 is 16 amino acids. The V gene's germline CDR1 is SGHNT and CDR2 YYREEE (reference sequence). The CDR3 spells CASSLGGQGGIYEQYF. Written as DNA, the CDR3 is TGTGCCAGCAGCTTGGGCGGACAGGGTGGTATCTACGAGCAGTACTTC.

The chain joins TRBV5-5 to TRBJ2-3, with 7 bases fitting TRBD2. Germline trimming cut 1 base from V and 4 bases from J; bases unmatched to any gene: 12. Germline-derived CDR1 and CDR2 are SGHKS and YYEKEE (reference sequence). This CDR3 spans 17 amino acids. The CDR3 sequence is CASSLLVSQGGADTQYF. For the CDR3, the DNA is TGTGCCAGCAGCTTGCTGGTGTCGCAGGGAGGGGCAGATACGCAGTATTTT.

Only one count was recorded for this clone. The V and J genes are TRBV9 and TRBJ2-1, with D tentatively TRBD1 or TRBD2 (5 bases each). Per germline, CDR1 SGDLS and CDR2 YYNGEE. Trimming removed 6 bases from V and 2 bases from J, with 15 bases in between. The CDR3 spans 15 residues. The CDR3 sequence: CASNKPGAPYNEQFF. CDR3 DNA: TGTGCCAGCAATAAGCCCGGGGCACCCTACAATGAGCAGTTCTTC.

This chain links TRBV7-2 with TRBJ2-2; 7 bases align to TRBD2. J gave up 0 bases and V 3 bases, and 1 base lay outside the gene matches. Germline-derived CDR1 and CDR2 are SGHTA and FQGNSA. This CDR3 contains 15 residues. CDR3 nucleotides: TGTGCCAGCAGCTTGGGGAGGGCGAACACCGGGGAGCTGTTTTTT. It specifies CASSLGRANTGELFF.

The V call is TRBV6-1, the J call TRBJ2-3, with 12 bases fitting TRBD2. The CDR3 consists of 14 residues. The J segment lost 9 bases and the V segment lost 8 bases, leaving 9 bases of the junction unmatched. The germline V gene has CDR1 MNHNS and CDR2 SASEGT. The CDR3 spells CASLLAGGPSTQYF. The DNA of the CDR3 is TGTGCCAGCCTGCTAGCGGGGGGGCCATCGACGCAGTATTTT.

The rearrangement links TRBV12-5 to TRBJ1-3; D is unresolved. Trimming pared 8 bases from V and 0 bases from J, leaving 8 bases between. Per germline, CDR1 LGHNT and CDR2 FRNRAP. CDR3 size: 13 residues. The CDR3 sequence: CASQLNSGNTIYF. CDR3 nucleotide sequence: TGTGCTAGTCAGCTAAACTCTGGAAACACCATATATTTT.

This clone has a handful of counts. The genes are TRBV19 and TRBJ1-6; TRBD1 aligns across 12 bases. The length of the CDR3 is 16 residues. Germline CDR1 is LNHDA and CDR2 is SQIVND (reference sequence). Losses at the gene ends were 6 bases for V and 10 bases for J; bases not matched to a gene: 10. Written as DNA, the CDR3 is TGTGCCAGTAGCGACAGGGACAGGGGGCGCTTATCACCCCTCCACTTT. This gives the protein CASSDRDRGRLSPLHF.